This section outlines one T cell receptor beta chain sequence together with its context. Its antigen target is currently unknown. Base qualities are not recorded, but no much larger clone differs from it by a single base. These data come from a study of cytomegalovirus exposure and HLA in healthy donors (dated by TCRdb to 2015 to 2018). About the investigation overall: An earlier analysis of approximately 590 of the donors reported about 250 Gb of sequence data and 100 million to 140 million unique TCR beta sequences from 190 million or so T cells. Roughly five DR-DQ haplotypes were treated as single units for association and clustering because of strong linkage in the cohort. A later genetic analysis used genome-wide SNP genotypes for about 65% of the roughly 670 donors, treating that subset as a discovery cohort. All discovery cohort repertoires had been generated using a single sequencing platform. Approximately 310 gigabases of sequencing data and 70 million to 85 million unique TCR sequences were included in an early release covering several hundred HLA-typed donors. The later analysis used no new phenotypic data to find candidate immune exposures, relying instead on TCR beta sequences and their occurrence across donors. Donor age, sex, ethnicity and CMV serostatus were collected together with the repertoire data. On average, around 240,000 unique TCR beta nucleotide sequences were sequenced per donor among a few hundred genotyped donors of the cohort, with roughly 18% of those sequences being non-productive. The study combined high-throughput TCR immunosequencing, statistical association of individual TCRs with disease status, and machine learning to predict cytomegalovirus infection status. A separate validation cohort of approximately 120 different subjects was used in addition to the roughly 620-subject first cohort. An earlier analysis of some 500 of the donors applied high-throughput TCR beta sequencing to assess whether each TCR beta V gene segment acted as functional or pseudogenic. A later analysis re-analyzed previously published TCR beta repertoires from roughly 600 donors and added high-resolution HLA genotyping to study TCR occurrence patterns. The study was designed to test whether signatures of past pathogen exposure could be identified by cataloging public T cell receptors. The T cell repertoires of around 730 subjects were profiled by immunosequencing and related to cytomegalovirus serostatus. Typing coverage differed by locus: A, B, C, DRB1 and DQB1 were typed in roughly 629-630 donors, DQA1 in 500 to 550, DPA1 in around 580, and DPB1 in 450 to 480. Both class I and class II loci were covered by HLA typing, at four-digit resolution. Among the approximately 400 genotyped donors, approximately 76% belonged to the genetic ancestry cluster associated with self-reported Caucasian donors.

To prepare the library, the immunoSEQ multiplex PCR assay was applied. For the multiplex PCR, a mixture combining 60 forward primers for TCR Vbeta segments and 13 reverse primers for TCR Jbeta segments was used. The CDR3 region of rearranged TCR beta genes was amplified from genomic DNA with a multiplex PCR assay. The amplified TCR beta libraries were sequenced on the Illumina HiSeq System as 87-base-pair reads. The original pipeline was this. Across the 670 or so repertoires, a later analysis counted roughly 77 million unique TCR beta chains, about 10 million of which were shared by at least two donors. Raw reads were error-corrected and collapsed into unique sequences by a nearest-neighbor algorithm in which closely related sequences were merged to remove PCR and sequencing errors. V, D and J gene segments were assigned by aligning CDR3 sequences to IMGT reference sequences. For a sequence to be retained, at least a six-nucleotide match to both a V gene segment and a J gene segment was required. A rearrangement was called productive if the CDR3 had no stop codons and remained in frame with V and J, and every other rearrangement was called non-productive. CDR3 was defined according to IMGT convention as the region running from the second conserved V-encoded cysteine to the conserved J-encoded phenylalanine. The earlier analysis of about 610 of the donors excluded sequences that lacked an unambiguous match to a single V gene segment. An earlier analysis of 450 to 650 of the donors called V segments functional above 56.7% productive rearrangements and segregating when the between-donor standard deviation exceeded 5%. A statistical classification framework was built to diagnose cytomegalovirus status from the catalog of TCR beta chain sequences. V and J gene assignment, in a later analysis, came from comparing TCR nucleotide sequences with IMGT/GENE-DB human TR gene sequences. The TCRdist pipeline was used in a later analysis to assign CDR3 sequences and most-parsimonious VDJ recombination scenarios. In a later analysis, each TCR beta chain was defined by its CDR3 amino acid sequence together with its V-gene family, and reads lacking a unique V-gene family were excluded. In a later analysis, around 650 highly shared, low-generation-probability nucleotide sequences were removed to address suspected cross-contamination and a sequencing artifact. For each public chain, a later analysis derived a clonal expansion index from normalized ranks of inferred template counts within each repertoire. In a later analysis, generation probabilities were computed with a VDJ recombination model fitted to out-of-frame rearrangements, and the resulting probabilities were checked against IGoR. A later analysis scored TCR-TCR, TCR-HLA and TCR-CMV co-occurrence with hypergeometric tests, applying a repertoire-size bias correction to TCR pairs. To estimate false discovery rates, a later analysis permuted the HLA or CMV assignments 20 times. In a later analysis, co-occurring TCRs were grouped with DBSCAN, and TCRdist sequence similarity was added when clustering was performed within HLA-allele-positive subsets. Co-occurrence clustering excluded repertoires with fewer than 30,000 or more than 120,000 public chains, plus five with anomalous nucleotide sharing. Imported from immuneACCESS, the table was reduced by TCRdb to in-frame sequences with V and J called. These copies leave out some clones; in studies compared against another copy, an unresolved V gene accounts for under half, and the cause of the remainder is not known. V and J calls plus clone size are reproduced from that table; the DNA served to infer D and trimming. Here the sample has about 160,000 clones; about 85% occur a single time. The ten largest clonotypes hold about 2% of the sample.

Ends trimmed: V by 3 bases, J by 1 base; bases unmatched to a gene: 0. Reading from cysteine to phenylalanine, the CDR3 counts 15 amino acids. Only the CDR3 DNA stays, 45 bases, in frame from base 1. Per the germline V gene, LGHNA is the CDR1 and YSLEER is the CDR2. The cohort was made up of 500 to 850 healthy bone marrow donors. All cohort members were sampled while nominally healthy, although unrecorded immune exposures were likely present. The donor tested CMV seropositive and was one of the 289 seropositive cohort members. A peripheral blood sample was collected from each donor, and TCR beta sequencing was performed on peripheral blood mononuclear cells. The Qiagen DNeasy Blood Extraction Kit was used to extract genomic DNA from the blood cell samples. Results the study describes overall, beyond this receptor: According to a later analysis, most CMV-associated TCR beta chains appeared to be HLA-restricted, and the HLA associations seemed to be driven largely by CMV exposure. When HLA alleles, especially DR and DQ, strongly co-occurred, TCR associations were difficult to assign to individual alleles. The classifier was reported to diagnose cytomegalovirus status with high specificity and sensitivity in both the original and validation cohorts. A later analysis found that HLA-associated TCR beta chains were more clonally expanded and had lower generation probabilities than equally common non-associated chains. In a later analysis, TCR association rates were found to vary across HLA loci, with the most associated TCRs seen for DRB1 alleles and the fewest for HLA-C alleles. Some IMGT-functional V segments, including TRBV6-2 and TRBV6-3, could not be told apart with the 87-base-pair reads, so those segments were excluded. In a later genetic analysis, fewer N-insertions in productive TCRs were reported among donors in an Asian-associated ancestry cluster than the roughly 640-donor mean. Specific HLA alleles were associated with 15,000 to 20,000 TCR beta sequences at a false discovery rate of 0.05 in a later analysis. In vitro tests confirmed that three of the cytomegalovirus-associated TCR beta chains recognize cytomegalovirus antigens. According to a later analysis, parvovirus B19, influenza, CMV and Epstein-Barr virus appeared linked to several top co-occurrence clusters. In an earlier analysis of approximately 590 of the donors, most TCR beta V segments appeared in productive rearrangements about 87% or about 30% of the time, broadly matching IMGT annotations. A cluster of highly shared sequence variants was judged likely to represent a technical artifact of the sequencing pipeline. Across donors, most TCR sequences were observed very rarely, whereas some public TCRs were present in many individuals. The authors suggested that the approach could potentially be generalized to other disease states and immunological phenotypes. In a later genetic analysis, a missense DCLRE1C variant was associated with V-gene and J-gene trimming of TCR beta chains, and the association was replicated in an independent cohort. A total of about 150 TCR beta chains were listed by the study as associated with cytomegalovirus. Correlated functional status among segregating V segments might be attributable to linkage disequilibrium, but an unknown experimental factor could not be ruled out. Sequencing depth was assumed to be roughly uniform across donors in the presence/absence analyses, though that assumption may not hold. HLA typing was unavailable for some donors at each locus, so association tests used only the typed subset. For the cohort, immune exposure information was limited to CMV serostatus. Because counts were too low, under 20 rarely observed V segments, including chromosome 9 orphons, were left out of the earlier analysis of 500 to 750 of the donors. A further reported finding was that TCR beta sequences accurately predicted the HLA-A and HLA-B alleles for most subjects in the first cohort. This cohort had only TCR beta chains sequenced, and the lack of alpha or paired-chain data limited which features could be detected.

Sequencing input: PBMCs. The sequence was obtained from a man between 18 and 35 years old in good health and CMV-seropositive. Recombination linked TRBV4-3 to TRBJ2-2, with 9 bases matching TRBD1. The CDR3 sequence is CASSQGQGNTGELFF. Read as DNA, the sequence is TGCGCCAGCAGCCAGGGACAGGGGAACACCGGGGAGCTGTTTTTT.